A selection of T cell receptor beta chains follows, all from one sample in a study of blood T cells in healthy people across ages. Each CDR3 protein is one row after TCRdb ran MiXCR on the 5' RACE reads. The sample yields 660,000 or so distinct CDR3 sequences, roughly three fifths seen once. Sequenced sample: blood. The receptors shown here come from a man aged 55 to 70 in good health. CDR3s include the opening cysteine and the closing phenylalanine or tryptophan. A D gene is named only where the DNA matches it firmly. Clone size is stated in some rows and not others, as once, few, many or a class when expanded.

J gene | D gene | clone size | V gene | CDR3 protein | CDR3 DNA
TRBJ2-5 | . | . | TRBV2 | CASSIRAQETQYF | TGTGCCAGCTCGATCCGGGCCCAAGAGACCCAGTACTTC
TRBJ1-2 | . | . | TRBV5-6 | CASSWGTEPNYGYTF | TGTGCCAGCAGCTGGGGGACGGAGCCTAACTATGGCTACACCTTC
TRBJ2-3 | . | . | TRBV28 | CASTGVSDTQYF | TGTGCCAGCACGGGGGTGTCAGATACGCAGTATTTT
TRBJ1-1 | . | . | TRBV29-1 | CSASKGGNTEAFF | TGCAGCGCTTCGAAAGGGGGGAACACTGAAGCTTTCTTT
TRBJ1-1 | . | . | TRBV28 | CASSSLTEAFF | TGTGCCAGCAGTTCTCTCACCGAAGCTTTCTTT
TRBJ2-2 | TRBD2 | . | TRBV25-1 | CASRLAGGAGELFF | TGTGCCAGCCGTCTAGCGGGGGGCGCCGGGGAGCTGTTTTTT
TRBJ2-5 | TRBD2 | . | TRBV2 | CASSRERGGETQYF | TGTGCCAGCAGTCGGGAACGGGGGGGAGAGACCCAGTACTTC
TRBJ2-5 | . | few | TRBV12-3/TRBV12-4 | CASTSTSDLTGETQYF | TGTGCCAGCACCTCCACATCGGACCTAACGGGGGAGACCCAGTACTTC
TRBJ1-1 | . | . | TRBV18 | CASSPQTRDTEAFF | TGTGCCAGCTCACCCCAGACCAGGGACACTGAAGCTTTCTTT
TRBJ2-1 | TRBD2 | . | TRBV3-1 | CASSQDYGTSFGNEQFF | TGTGCCAGCAGCCAAGATTATGGGACTAGTTTTGGCAATGAGCAGTTCTTC
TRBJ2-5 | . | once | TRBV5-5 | CASSPRPQGRETQYF | TGTGCCAGCAGCCCACGCCCCCAGGGAAGAGAGACCCAGTACTTC